The T cell receptor (beta chain) described here comes from a study of cytomegalovirus exposure and HLA in healthy donors (dated by TCRdb to 2016 to 2017). Describing the broader study: In an earlier analysis of some 550 of the donors, 276 Gb of sequence data and approximately 100 million unique TCR beta sequences from 180 million or so T cells were reported. All discovery cohort repertoires had been generated using a single sequencing platform. Using immunosequencing, the study profiled T cell repertoires from 666 subjects and related those repertoires to cytomegalovirus serostatus. Along with the roughly 670-subject first cohort, a separate validation cohort of around 120 different subjects was used. The later analysis used no new phenotypic data to find candidate immune exposures, relying instead on TCR beta sequences and their occurrence across donors. An earlier analysis of about 620 of the donors applied high-throughput TCR beta sequencing to assess whether each TCR beta V gene segment acted as functional or pseudogenic. The study combined high-throughput TCR immunosequencing, statistical association of individual TCRs with disease status, and machine learning to predict cytomegalovirus infection status. A later analysis re-analyzed previously published TCR beta repertoires from approximately 700 donors and added high-resolution HLA genotyping to study TCR occurrence patterns. Of the 350 to 450 genotyped donors, over 70% fell in the genetic ancestry cluster associated with self-reported Caucasian donors. Among some 400 genotyped donors of the cohort, an average of around 240,000 unique TCR beta nucleotide sequences were sequenced per donor, roughly a sixth of them non-productive. In a later genetic analysis, genome-wide SNP genotypes for about three fifths of the roughly 670 donors were used, and that subset was treated as a discovery cohort. The aim of the study was to test whether cataloging public T cell receptors could identify signatures of past pathogen exposure. About five DR-DQ haplotypes were treated as single units for association and clustering because of strong linkage in the cohort. The number of typed donors differed by locus: roughly 620-640 for A, B, C, DRB1 and DQB1; some 500 for DQA1; 606 for DPA1; and some 430 for DPB1. Class I and class II HLA loci were covered by the typing at four-digit resolution. Donor age, sex, ethnicity and CMV serostatus were collected together with the repertoire data. An early release covering 500 to 750 HLA-typed donors comprised about 300 gigabases of sequencing data and around 80 million unique TCR sequences. The research as a whole found: Most CMV-associated TCR beta chains appeared to be HLA-restricted in a later analysis, and the HLA associations seemed to be driven largely by CMV exposure. The authors suggested that the approach could potentially be generalized to other disease states and immunological phenotypes. The 87-base-pair reads could not distinguish some IMGT-functional V segments, including TRBV6-2 and TRBV6-3, so those segments were excluded. The study gave a list of about 170 TCR beta chains associated with cytomegalovirus. The classifier was reported to diagnose cytomegalovirus status with high specificity and sensitivity in both the original and validation cohorts. While some public TCRs were present in many individuals, most TCR sequences turned up only very rarely across donors. An association between a missense DCLRE1C variant and V-gene and J-gene trimming of TCR beta chains was found in a later genetic analysis and replicated in an independent cohort. In a later analysis, some 18,000 TCR beta sequences were associated with specific HLA alleles at a false discovery rate of 0.05. In vitro tests confirmed that a few of the cytomegalovirus-associated TCR beta chains recognize cytomegalovirus antigens. A further reported finding was that TCR beta sequences accurately predicted the HLA-A and HLA-B alleles for most subjects in the first cohort. A later genetic analysis reported fewer N-insertions in productive TCRs among donors in an Asian-associated ancestry cluster than the approximately 700-donor mean. Roughly uniform sequencing depth across donors was assumed in presence/absence analyses, although this assumption may not hold. In a later analysis, HLA-associated TCR beta chains showed more clonal expansion and lower generation probabilities than non-associated chains that were equally common. In an earlier analysis of under 600 of the donors, most TCR beta V segments were observed in productive rearrangements about 90% or about 30% of the time, broadly matching IMGT annotations. Linkage disequilibrium might explain the correlated functional status among segregating V segments, but an unknown experimental factor could not be excluded. Only TCR beta chains were sequenced in this cohort, and the absence of alpha or paired-chain data limited detectable features. In a later analysis, TCR association rates were found to vary across HLA loci, with the most associated TCRs seen for DRB1 alleles and the fewest for HLA-C alleles. A group of highly shared sequence variants was considered likely to be a technical artifact of the sequencing pipeline. CMV serostatus was the only immune exposure information available for the cohort. Seventeen rarely observed V segments, including chromosome 9 orphons, were excluded from the earlier analysis of almost 600 of the donors because counts were too low. Because HLA typing was unavailable for some donors at each locus, only the typed subset was used in association tests. In a later analysis, several top co-occurrence clusters were reported to appear linked to parvovirus B19, influenza, CMV and Epstein-Barr virus. When HLA alleles, especially DR and DQ, strongly co-occurred, TCR associations were difficult to assign to individual alleles.

The library was generated by the immunoSEQ multiplex PCR assay. For the multiplex PCR, a mixture combining 60 forward primers for TCR Vbeta segments and 13 reverse primers for TCR Jbeta segments was used. The CDR3 region of rearranged TCR beta genes was amplified from genomic DNA by a multiplex PCR assay. Amplified TCR beta libraries were sequenced as 87-base-pair reads on the Illumina HiSeq System. From the authors' description of their analysis: A later analysis tallied about 77 million unique TCR beta chains across the 610 or so repertoires, and around 10 million of those chains were shared by two or more donors. Raw reads were error-corrected and collapsed into unique sequences with a nearest-neighbor algorithm that merged closely related sequences to remove PCR and sequencing errors. To assign V, D and J gene segments, CDR3 sequences were aligned to IMGT reference sequences. For a sequence to be retained, at least a six-nucleotide match to both a V gene segment and a J gene segment was required. Rearrangements were called productive when the CDR3 lacked stop codons and stayed in frame with V and J; all others were non-productive. Following IMGT convention, CDR3 was defined as the stretch from the second conserved V-encoded cysteine up to the conserved J-encoded phenylalanine. Sequences without an unambiguous match to a single V gene segment were excluded from the earlier analysis of about 600 of the donors. An earlier analysis of fewer than 750 of the donors classified V segments as functional when productive rearrangements were above 56.7% and as segregating when the standard deviation between donors was above 5%. A statistical classification framework was built for diagnosing cytomegalovirus status from the catalog of TCR beta chain sequences. In a later analysis, V and J genes were assigned by comparing TCR nucleotide sequences against IMGT/GENE-DB human TR gene sequences. The TCRdist pipeline was used in a later analysis to assign CDR3 sequences and most-parsimonious VDJ recombination scenarios. A later analysis defined each TCR beta chain by its CDR3 amino acid sequence plus V-gene family, and excluded reads lacking a unique V-gene family. A later analysis removed roughly 590 highly shared, low-generation-probability nucleotide sequences to deal with suspected cross-contamination and a sequencing artifact. In a later analysis, a clonal expansion index was calculated for each public chain from normalized within-repertoire ranks of inferred template counts. In a later analysis, generation probabilities were computed with a VDJ recombination model fitted to out-of-frame rearrangements, and the resulting probabilities were checked against IGoR. Hypergeometric tests were used in a later analysis to score TCR-TCR, TCR-HLA and TCR-CMV co-occurrence, with a repertoire-size bias correction applied to the TCR pairs. False discovery rates were estimated in a later analysis by permuting HLA or CMV assignments 20 times. In a later analysis, co-occurring TCRs were grouped with DBSCAN, and TCRdist sequence similarity was added when clustering was performed within HLA-allele-positive subsets. Repertoires with fewer than 30,000 or more than 120,000 public chains, plus five repertoires with anomalous nucleotide sharing, were excluded from co-occurrence clustering. TCRdb mirrors the immuneACCESS table, restricted to in-frame sequences. Some clones are absent from its copies; in checked studies, under half trace to an unresolved V gene, and the reason for the others is unknown. V, J and clone size reflect that table, while D and trimming were determined from the DNA. The sample table holds 65,000 to 85,000 clones, of which roughly two thirds were seen once. Roughly 4.9% of the sample is taken by the ten largest.

Comments on this clone: Its antigen has not been determined. No base quality values were provided; no much bigger clone lies one nucleotide off.

The cohort comprised around 700 healthy bone marrow donors. All cohort members were sampled while nominally healthy, although unrecorded immune exposures were likely present. The donor was CMV seropositive and belonged to the group of more than 250 seropositive cohort members. A peripheral blood sample was provided by each donor, and peripheral blood mononuclear cells were used for TCR beta sequencing. The Qiagen DNeasy Blood Extraction Kit was used to extract genomic DNA from the blood cell samples. The germline ends are 11 bases apart after V is trimmed by 3 bases and J by 0 bases. The CDR1 and CDR2 encoded by the germline V gene are MNHEY and SVGAGI. The CDR3, cysteine through phenylalanine, is 15 amino acids long. The read is trimmed to its CDR3 DNA, 45 bases read in frame from base 1.

The TCR was taken from a man aged 60-69 years in good health and CMV-seropositive. The sequencing sample was made of PBMCs. The sequence joins TRBV6-5 to TRBJ1-1; TRBD1 is possibly the D segment (5 matching bases). The sequence in DNA is TGTGCCAGCAGTTATGCAGGGTTAATGAACACTGAAGCTTTCTTT. Protein translation: CASSYAGLMNTEAFF.